This T cell receptor beta chain was observed in a study of blood T cell repertoires in COVID-19. The overall study: There were acute and convalescent COVID-19 samples, and they came from the United States, Italy and Spain. PBMCs, B-cell-depleted T cells, or T cells were the source of the cDNA or gDNA that made up the material.

J lost 0 bases, V lost 6 bases, and 2 bases had no gene match. The CDR3 length is 14 residues. Germline V gene lookup returns CDR1 MNHEY and CDR2 SMNVEV (reference sequence). Original processing methods: Researchers report that nucleated cell counts were estimated from reference gene primer amplification. Measured with immunoSEQ multiplex PCR; TCRdb has only the in-frame clones, and not every one. The DNA gave D and trimming, while V, J and clone size come from that table. The table has 180,000 or so clones, around 79% seen once. The genes are TRBV27 and TRBJ2-1; TRBD2 matches 7 bases. This sequence originates from a man aged 50-60 years who had recovered from COVID-19. Specimen: peripheral blood. As DNA, the CDR3 is TGTGCCAGCAGCGTAGCGGGCTCCTACAATGAGCAGTTCTTC. Protein sequence: CASSVAGSYNEQFF.